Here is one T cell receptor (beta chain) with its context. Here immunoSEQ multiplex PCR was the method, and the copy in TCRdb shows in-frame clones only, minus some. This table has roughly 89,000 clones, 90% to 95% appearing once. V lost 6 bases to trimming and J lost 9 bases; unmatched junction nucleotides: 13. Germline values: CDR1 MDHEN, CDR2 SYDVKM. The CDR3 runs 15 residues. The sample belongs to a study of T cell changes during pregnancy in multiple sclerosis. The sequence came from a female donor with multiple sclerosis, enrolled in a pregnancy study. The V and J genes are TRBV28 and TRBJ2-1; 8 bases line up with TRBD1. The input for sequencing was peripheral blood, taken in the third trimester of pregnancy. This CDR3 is CASSSMPFGTGEQFF. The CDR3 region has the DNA TGTGCCAGCAGCTCAATGCCCTTCGGGACAGGTGAGCAGTTCTTC.